This TCR beta chain was sequenced for a study of T-cell reconstitution after alpha-beta-depleted transplantation in children. This clonotype was seen ten or more times. The trim removed 5 bases at V and 6 bases at J, leaving 5 bases unmatched. CDR3 size: 15 residues. The TCRbeta library incorporated unique molecular identifiers. TCRdb processed the PCR reads anew with MiXCR; each CDR3 protein has one entry. The table shows some 500,000 distinct CDR3 sequences, with about 16% occurring only once. The specimen comprised PBMCs from the stem cell graft donor, sampled from the stem cell graft. The receptor comes from a human donor who donated a stem cell graft to a child with acute lymphoblastic leukemia. The rearrangement links TRBV12-3 or TRBV12-4 to TRBJ2-1; 12 nucleotides agree with TRBD2. Here the CDR3 DNA reads TGTGCCAGCAGTCCCGGACTAGCGGGAACCAATGAGCAGTTCTTC. Translated, it gives CASSPGLAGTNEQFF.